This is a list of T cell receptor beta chains from one sample in a study of blood T cell repertoires in COVID-19. TCRdb keeps only in-frame clones here, not all; method: immunoSEQ multiplex PCR. The sample lists 20,000 to 25,000 clones; 80% to 90% were seen once. Sample: peripheral blood. Receptor source: a man between 65 and 80 years old with acute or convalescent COVID-19. CDR3s include the opening cysteine and the closing phenylalanine or tryptophan. The D gene is left open where the match is weak. Where a row states a size, it is once, few, many or the class of an expanded clone; other rows omit it.

TRBD2	TRBJ2-2	few	TRBV19	15	CASSSSGRVTGELFF	TGTGCCAGTAGTAGTAGCGGGAGGGTCACCGGGGAGCTGTTTTTT
.	TRBJ2-1	.	TRBV3-1/TRBV3-2	14	CASGLGGSYNEQFF	TGTGCCAGCGGCCTGGGGGGCTCCTACAATGAGCAGTTCTTC
.	TRBJ1-2	.	TRBV19	17	CASSIPQASTYNYGYTF	TGTGCCAGTAGTATACCACAGGCTTCAACGTACAACTATGGCTACACCTTC
TRBD1	TRBJ2-7	.	TRBV5-1	13	CASSPGGLYEQYF	TGCGCCAGCAGCCCAGGGGGCCTATACGAGCAGTACTTC
TRBD1	TRBJ1-1	.	TRBV5-6	15	CASSLKGQGAFVAFF	TGTGCCAGCAGCTTGAAAGGTCAGGGGGCTTTTGTAGCTTTCTTT
.	TRBJ2-3	.	TRBV19	12	CATRGTGDTQYF	TGTGCCACTCGGGGTACCGGAGATACGCAGTATTTT
.	TRBJ1-2	.	TRBV5-4	13	CASTPYYLLGYTF	TGTGCCAGCACCCCCTATTATCTCTTGGGCTACACCTTC
.	TRBJ2-2	.	TRBV1	17	CTSSQDRKRGATGELFF	TGCACCAGCAGCCAAGATCGCAAGCGGGGGGCCACCGGGGAGCTGTTTTTT
.	TRBJ2-2	.	TRBV3-1/TRBV3-2	14	CASSQAVSTGELFF	TGTGCCAGCAGCCAAGCGGTTTCTACCGGGGAGCTGTTTTTT
.	TRBJ2-2	.	TRBV14	16	CASSQGWNRDTGELFF	TGTGCCAGCAGCCAAGGATGGAACAGGGACACCGGGGAGCTGTTTTTT
TRBD2	TRBJ2-1	.	TRBV3-1/TRBV3-2	19	CASSQDSSGRAFNYNEQFF	TGTGCCAGCAGCCAAGACTCTAGCGGGAGGGCCTTTAACTACAATGAGCAGTTCTTC
TRBD1	TRBJ1-1	.	TRBV5-5	15	CASSIPTGPNTEAFF	TGTGCCAGCAGCATCCCGACAGGGCCAAACACTGAAGCTTTCTTT
.	TRBJ1-4	.	TRBV14	18	CASSQATGPLATNEKLFF	TGTGCCAGCAGCCAAGCGACAGGCCCGCTTGCAACTAATGAAAAACTGTTTTTT
TRBD1	TRBJ1-3	.	TRBV20-1	13	CSASDRVGNTIYF	TGCAGTGCTAGTGACAGGGTGGGAAACACCATATATTTT
TRBD2	TRBJ2-1	.	TRBV18	15	CASSPLTSGNNEQFF	TGTGCCAGCTCACCCCTGACTAGCGGCAACAATGAGCAGTTCTTC
TRBD1	TRBJ1-6	.	TRBV11-2	14	CASSGGGGNSPLHF	TGTGCCAGCAGCGGAGGGGGCGGGAATTCACCCCTCCACTTT
.	TRBJ2-7	.	TRBV5-4	14	CASSLGPLDYEQYF	TGTGCCAGCAGCTTGGGACCCCTAGACTACGAGCAGTACTTC
.	TRBJ2-3	.	TRBV2	12	CASKEDRQAQYF	TGTGCCAGCAAGGAAGACCGCCAGGCGCAGTATTTT
.	TRBJ2-5	.	TRBV3-1/TRBV3-2	15	CASSQDLTGPKTQYF	TGTGCCAGCAGCCAAGATCTTACAGGGCCAAAGACCCAGTACTTC
TRBD1	TRBJ2-3	.	TRBV5-1	14	CASRMGQGTDTQYF	TGCGCCAGCAGGATGGGACAGGGCACAGATACGCAGTATTTT
TRBD1	TRBJ2-1	.	TRBV5-5	15	CASSQTGPSYNEQFF	TGTGCCAGCAGCCAGACAGGGCCCTCCTACAATGAGCAGTTCTTC
.	TRBJ2-1	.	TRBV20-1	11	CSARADNEQFF	TGCAGTGCTAGAGCTGACAATGAGCAGTTCTTC
.	TRBJ1-3	.	TRBV6-1	17	CASSEVFTGASGNTIYF	TGTGCCAGCAGTGAAGTTTTTACAGGTGCCTCTGGAAACACCATATATTTT
TRBD2	TRBJ2-3	once	TRBV5-1	16	CASSLTGEGLQDTQYF	TGCGCCAGCAGCTTGACGGGGGAGGGCCTCCAGGATACGCAGTATTTT
.	TRBJ2-3	.	TRBV11-2	14	CASSRGGRTDTQYF	TGTGCCTCGTCCCGGGGTGGACGCACAGATACGCAGTATTTT
.	TRBJ1-3	.	TRBV29-1	13	CSVQGYSGNTIYF	TGCAGCGTCCAGGGTTACTCTGGAAACACCATATATTTT